A selection of T cell receptor beta chains follows, all from one sample in a study of T-cell reconstitution after alpha-beta-depleted transplantation in children. TCRdb re-called the PCR reads through MiXCR, storing one row per CDR3 protein. The sample consists of 450,000 to 700,000 distinct CDR3 sequences, 25% to 30% of them appearing once. Sequenced here: PBMCs, sampled before TCRalphabeta/CD19-depleted stem cell transplant. The receptors originated from a boy younger than two with Wiskott-Aldrich syndrome, due to receive a stem cell transplant. Both conserved end residues are part of each CDR3. Fields, in order: D gene, CDR3 length, J gene, V gene, clone size, CDR3 DNA, CDR3 protein. D genes are given only for firm matches. Not every row has a clone size; where given, it reads once, few, many or a size class.

>.|14|TRBJ2-5|TRBV6-5|.
TGTGCCAGCAGTTACTTTCTGGCACGAGAGACCCAGTACTTC
CASSYFLARETQYF
>.|13|TRBJ2-7|TRBV6-5|.
TGTGCCAGCAGTTACTTACAGGGCTACGAGCAGTACTTC
CASSYLQGYEQYF
>.|13|TRBJ1-2|TRBV2|few
TGTGCCAGCAGGATGGACAGACACTATGGCTACACCTTC
CASRMDRHYGYTF
>TRBD2|15|TRBJ2-1|TRBV5-6|.
TGTGCCAGCAGCTCCGGACTAGCGTACTACAATGAGCAGTTCTTC
CASSSGLAYYNEQFF
>.|15|TRBJ1-5|TRBV7-2|few
TGTGCCAGCAGCTTAGCTCAGGGGCCCAATCAGCCCCAGCATTTT
CASSLAQGPNQPQHF
>.|14|TRBJ2-3|TRBV21-1|few
TGTGCCAGCAGCCCCCGACTAGCAAGGGATACGCAGTATTTT
CASSPRLARDTQYF
>TRBD2|15|TRBJ2-1|TRBV28|.
TGTGCCAGCACTCGACTAGCGGACCCCTACAATGAGCAGTTCTTC
CASTRLADPYNEQFF
>TRBD1|14|TRBJ1-5|TRBV6-1|few
TGTGCCAGCAGGGCAGGGGGCGGATCATGGCCCCAGCATTTT
CASRAGGGSWPQHF
>TRBD2|15|TRBJ2-4|TRBV7-9|few
TGTGCCAGCAGCTTAGGGCTAGCGGGAGGAAACATTCAGTACTTC
CASSLGLAGGNIQYF
>.|14|TRBJ1-1|TRBV5-1|few
TGCGCCAGCAGCTTTACCCGACGGTACACTGAAGCTTTCTTT
CASSFTRRYTEAFF
>.|17|TRBJ2-2|TRBV3-1|.
TGTGCCAGCAGCCAAGGCGCACTCGTTACGAACACCGGGGAGCTGTTTTTT
CASSQGALVTNTGELFF
>.|13|TRBJ2-1|TRBV29-1|few
TGCAGCGTTGGGGGGACGGTCAACAATGAGCAGTTCTTC
CSVGGTVNNEQFF
>.|15|TRBJ1-5|TRBV4-1|.
TGCGCCAGCAGCCAAGTCTTTGCGGGCAATCAGCCCCAGCATTTT
CASSQVFAGNQPQHF
>TRBD1|16|TRBJ1-1|TRBV7-2|.
TGTGCCAGCAGCTTAGCCGGGACAGTGACGAACACTGAAGCTTTCTTT
CASSLAGTVTNTEAFF
>.|13|TRBJ2-5|TRBV7-2|few
TGTGCCAGCAGCTTAGGCAGGGAGTTGGTCGAGTACTTC
CASSLGRELVEYF
>.|14|TRBJ2-2|TRBV20-1|few
TGCAGTGCGACAACAAGGGGATCAGCCGGGGAGCTGTTTTTT
CSATTRGSAGELFF
>.|13|TRBJ2-1|TRBV5-1|.
TGCGCCAGCACCGGAGTGATCTACAATGAGCAGTTCTTC
CASTGVIYNEQFF
>.|14|TRBJ1-4|TRBV18|.
TGTGCCAGCTCAACCGGGCCCCCAAAAGAAAAACTGTTTTTT
CASSTGPPKEKLFF